These 13 T cell receptor beta chains share one sample of origin, sequenced in a study of cytomegalovirus exposure and HLA in healthy donors. The table came from immunoSEQ multiplex PCR; TCRdb's copy has only in-frame clones and leaves some out. The table records roughly 230,000 clones, less than 95% of them present only once. Sequenced: PBMCs. These receptors originate from a woman between 25 and 40 years old in good health and CMV-seronegative.

This chain connects TRBV9 to TRBJ2-3, with D unresolved. V was trimmed by 0 bases and J by 2 bases, leaving 7 bases between them. CDR3 length: 14 amino acids. Germline CDR1 SGDLS, CDR2 YYNGEE. As DNA, the CDR3 is TGTGCCAGCAGCGTAGTTTCGTCCACAGATACGCAGTATTTT. Translated: CASSVVSSTDTQYF.

The chain links TRBV4-2 to TRBJ2-1, with D unclear. The CDR3 contains 14 residues. The ends were cut back, 0 bases at V and 4 bases at J, with 7 bases in the middle. Germline assignment: CDR1 LGHNA and CDR2 YNFKEQ. The CDR3: CASSQDSTYNEQFF. The CDR3 DNA sequence: TGTGCCAGCAGCCAAGATTCTACTTACAATGAGCAGTTCTTC.

The chain combines TRBV7-3 with TRBJ2-1; D call uncertain. Trimming stripped 2 bases from V and 7 bases from J, with 6 bases between. The length of the CDR3 is 12 residues. CDR1 SGHTA and CDR2 FQGTGA come from the germline V gene. In DNA form, the CDR3 reads TGTGCCAGCAGCTTAGGATGGAATGAGCAGTTCTTC. Translation: CASSLGWNEQFF.

Here the CDR3 reads CASSKGTGSPQYF. As DNA, the CDR3 is TGTGCCAGCAGCAAAGGGACAGGGAGTCCCCAGTACTTC. The rearrangement uses TRBV7-7 and TRBJ2-5; 9 nucleotides agree with TRBD1. Germline V gene sequence: CDR1 SSHAT, CDR2 FNYEAQ (reference sequence). Trimming removed 5 bases from V and 9 bases from J; junction bases left unmatched: 7. The CDR3 contains 13 residues.

V usage is TRBV6-4 and J usage is TRBJ2-1; D might be TRBD2 (6 bases). Germline loops: CDR1 MRHNA, CDR2 SNTAGT. This CDR3 has 13 amino acids. Trimming took 8 bases from V and 2 from J, leaving 10 bases between them. The CDR3 region has the DNA TGTGCCAGCGAGACTAGGACCTACAATGAGCAGTTCTTC. Translating it yields CASETRTYNEQFF.

The chain employs TRBV5-1 and TRBJ2-2; 7 bases are shared with TRBD1. CDR1 and CDR2 from the germline V gene are SGHRS and YFSETQ. CDR3 length equals 17 residues. V dropped 3 bases and J dropped 2; count of bases not matched to a gene: 10. The CDR3 sequence is CASSSKTGAPNTGELFF. CDR3 in DNA: TGCGCCAGCAGCTCTAAAACAGGGGCCCCTAACACCGGGGAGCTGTTTTTT.

V usage is TRBV7-6 and J usage is TRBJ2-1, with D possibly matching TRBD1 (6 bases). The CDR3 sequence is 15 residues long. V was pared by 3 bases and J by 6 bases, with 15 bases between. Germline V gene data show CDR1 as SGHVS and CDR2 as FNYEAQ. Written as DNA, the CDR3 is TGTGCCAGCAGCTTTACCGGGACACCAGCCAATGAGCAGTTCTTC. Protein product: CASSFTGTPANEQFF.

The sample holds one count of this clone. The genes are TRBV19 and TRBJ2-3; 8 bases map to TRBD2. CDR3 length: 15 amino acids. Germline loops: CDR1 LNHDA, CDR2 SQIVND (reference sequence). Trimming at V came to 6 bases and at J to 1 base, leaving 6 bases not matched to a gene. The CDR3 sequence is CASSKGLVGTDTQYF. The CDR3, as DNA: TGTGCCAGTAGCAAGGGACTAGTCGGCACAGATACGCAGTATTTT.

This chain links TRBV6-5 with TRBJ1-5; D is unclear. Germline V gene lookup returns CDR1 MNHEY and CDR2 SVGAGI. This CDR3 comprises 14 residues. With 4 bases removed from V and 3 bases from J, the gap between germline ends came to 10 bases. In nucleotides, the CDR3 is TGTGCCAGCAGTTTTTCGGAGGTCAATCAGCCCCAGCATTTT. Its protein product is CASSFSEVNQPQHF.

The J gene is TRBJ1-2, the V gene TRBV6-1, with 10 bases matching TRBD1. The CDR3 spans 14 residues. CDR1 is MNHNS, CDR2 SASEGT, per germline. With 6 bases clipped from V and 5 bases from J, the junction kept 6 bases outside the gene matches. The CDR3 DNA follows: TGTGCCAGCAGCCCGGGACAGGGGCATTATGGCTACACCTTC. Amino acid sequence: CASSPGQGHYGYTF.

For this clone: The sample holds other DNA sequences that translate to the same CDR3. This rearrangement joins TRBV27 to TRBJ2-1, with D perhaps matching TRBD2 (5 bases). Per the germline V gene, CDR1 is MNHEY and CDR2 is SMNVEV (reference sequence). The CDR3 sequence is 15 residues long. The ends were cut back, 5 bases at V and 0 bases at J, with 11 bases in the middle. CDR3 residues: CASSLSGSSYNEQFF. The CDR3 nucleotides read TGTGCCAGCAGTCTCAGCGGAAGCTCCTACAATGAGCAGTTCTTC.

The chain uses TRBV29-1 and TRBJ2-3, with 8 bases lining up with TRBD2. CDR1 is SQVTM and CDR2 is ANQGSEA in the germline V gene. The CDR3 runs to 16 residues. Trimming removed 4 bases from V and 2 bases from J; junction bases left unmatched: 11. Here the CDR3 reads CSVVFVREANTDTQYF. CDR3 bases: TGCAGCGTTGTTTTCGTGCGGGAGGCGAACACAGATACGCAGTATTTT.

The table lists this clone with a count of one. For the CDR3, the DNA is TGTGCCAGCACCTTAGATACCTCTAGCAATCAGCCCCAGCATTTT. It translates to CASTLDTSSNQPQHF. The chain couples TRBV28 to TRBJ1-5; no reliable D call. The length of the CDR3 is 15 residues. V was trimmed by 7 bases and J by 0 bases, leaving 13 bases between them. Germline CDR1 reads MDHEN; CDR2 reads SYDVKM.